The sequence of this TCR beta chain was determined in a study of type 1 regulatory T cells. TCRdb itself ran the reads through MiXCR, one entry per CDR3 protein. The profile covers 14,000 to 15,000 distinct CDR3 sequences, with around 13% appearing a single time and 15% taken by the ten largest. This clonotype has just a few counts. Its antigen is not identified. The receptor was isolated from a human donor in good health. The sample taken for sequencing was cultured T cells, either the whole culture or a sorted T cell fraction (not recorded which).

The DNA for the CDR3 is TGTGCCTGGAGAGTAGCGGGTGCCACAGATACGCAGTATTTT. Protein sequence: CAWRVAGATDTQYF. V usage is TRBV30 and J usage is TRBJ2-3; TRBD2 agrees at 7 bases. V lost 3 bases to trimming and J lost 2 bases; unmatched junction nucleotides: 5. This CDR3 has 14 amino acids. Per the germline V gene, CDR1 is GTSNPN and CDR2 is SVGIG (reference sequence).